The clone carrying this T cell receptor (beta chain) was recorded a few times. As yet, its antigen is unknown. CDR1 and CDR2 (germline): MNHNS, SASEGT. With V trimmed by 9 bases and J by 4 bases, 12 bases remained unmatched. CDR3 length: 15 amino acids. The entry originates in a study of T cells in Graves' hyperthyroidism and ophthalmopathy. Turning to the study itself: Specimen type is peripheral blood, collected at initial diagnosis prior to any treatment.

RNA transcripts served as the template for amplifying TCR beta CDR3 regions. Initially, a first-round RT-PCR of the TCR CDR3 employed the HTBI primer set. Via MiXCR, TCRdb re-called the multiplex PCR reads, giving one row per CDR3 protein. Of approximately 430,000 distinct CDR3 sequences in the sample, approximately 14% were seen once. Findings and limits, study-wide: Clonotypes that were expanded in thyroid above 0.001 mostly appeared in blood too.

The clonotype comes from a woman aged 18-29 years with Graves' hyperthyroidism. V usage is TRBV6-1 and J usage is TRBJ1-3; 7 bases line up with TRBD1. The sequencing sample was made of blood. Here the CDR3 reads CASRGDRAPGNTIYF. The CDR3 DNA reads TGTGCCAGTCGGGGAGACAGGGCTCCCGGAAACACCATATATTTT.